There are a few counts of the clone carrying this TCR beta chain. Its antigen is still unknown. The data derive from a study of beta chain features in type 1 diabetes. Germline CDR1 and CDR2: MGHDK and SYGVNS. V was pared by 3 bases and J by 2 bases, with 8 bases between. The CDR3 loop spans 14 amino acids. Markers CD45RO/CCR7/CD25/CD127/CD95/CD27 served to sort CD4+ naive, central memory, regulatory and stem cell-like memory cells. Overall study results and limits: In cDNA sequencing, cells with high TCR expression could be over-represented. In all four CD4+ subsets, TCRB CDR3 length was significantly, moderately reduced in type 1 diabetes.

Expressed TCRB transcripts were sequenced after all isolated RNA was converted to cDNA. Profiling relied on immunoSEQ multiplex PCR, and the TCRdb table lists in-frame clones only, not all of them. The sample records roughly 150,000 clones, roughly 8% being singletons. This clonotype originated in a woman between 18 and 30 years old with type 1 diabetes. The chain uses TRBV25-1 and TRBJ2-1, with D possibly TRBD1 on 6 matching bases. The sample taken for sequencing was central memory CD4+ T cells from blood. The CDR3 protein is CASSEWTAYNEQFF. The CDR3 region has the DNA TGTGCCAGCAGTGAGTGGACAGCCTACAATGAGCAGTTCTTC.